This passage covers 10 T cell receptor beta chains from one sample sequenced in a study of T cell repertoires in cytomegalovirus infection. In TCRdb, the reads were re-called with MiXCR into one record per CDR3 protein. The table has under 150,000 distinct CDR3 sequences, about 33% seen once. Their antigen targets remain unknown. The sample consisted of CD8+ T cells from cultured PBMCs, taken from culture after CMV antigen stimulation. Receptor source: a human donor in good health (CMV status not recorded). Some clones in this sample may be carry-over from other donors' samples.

CDR3 DNA: TGTGCCATCACCGACGACAGGAGCTACACCTTC. This gives the protein CAITDDRSYTF. V is TRBV10-3 and J is TRBJ1-2; D is perhaps TRBD1 (6 bases). Trimming removed 7 bases at V and 9 bases at J, with 12 bases between. CDR3 size: 11 residues. The germline V gene encodes CDR1 ENHRY and CDR2 SYGVKD.

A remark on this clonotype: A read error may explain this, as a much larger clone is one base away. In DNA, the CDR3 is TGTGCCAGCAGCCAAGACGGACAGGGGAAGAGAGAGACCCAGCACTTC. This sequence encodes CASSQDGQGKRETQHF. The V call is TRBV5-6, the J call TRBJ2-5; 9 bases align to TRBD1. Germline assignment: CDR1 SGHDT and CDR2 YYEEEE. CDR3 length equals 16 residues.

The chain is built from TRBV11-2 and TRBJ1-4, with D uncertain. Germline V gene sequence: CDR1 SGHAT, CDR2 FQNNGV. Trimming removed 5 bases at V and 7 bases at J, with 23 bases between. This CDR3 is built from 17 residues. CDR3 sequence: CASSPSNEGFATEKLFF. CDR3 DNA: TGTGCCAGCAGCCCTTCCAACGAGGGATTCGCAACTGAAAAACTGTTTTTT. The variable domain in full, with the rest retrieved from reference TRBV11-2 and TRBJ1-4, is EAGVAQSPRYKIIEKRQSVAFWCNPISGHATLYWYQQILGQGPKLLIQFQNNGVVDDSQLPKDRFSAERLKGVDSTLKIQPAKLEDSAVYLCASSPSNEGFATEKLFFGSGTQLSVL.

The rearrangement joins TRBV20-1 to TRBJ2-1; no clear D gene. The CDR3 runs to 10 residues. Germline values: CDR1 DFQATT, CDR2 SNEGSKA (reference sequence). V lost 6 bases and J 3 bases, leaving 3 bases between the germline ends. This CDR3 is CSAYYNEQFF. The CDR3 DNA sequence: TGCAGTGCCTACTACAATGAGCAGTTCTTC.

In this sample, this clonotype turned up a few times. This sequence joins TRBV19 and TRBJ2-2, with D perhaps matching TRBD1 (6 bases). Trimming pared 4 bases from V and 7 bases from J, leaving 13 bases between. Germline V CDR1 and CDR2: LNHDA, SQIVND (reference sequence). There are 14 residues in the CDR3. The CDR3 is CASSTDSEFGELFF. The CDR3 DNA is TGTGCCAGTAGTACGGACAGCGAATTCGGGGAGCTGTTTTTT.

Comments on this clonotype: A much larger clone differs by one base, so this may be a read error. The CDR3: CASSQELVVNTGELFF. CDR3 bases: TGCGCCAGCAGCCAAGAACTAGTTGTGAACACCGGGGAGCTGTTTTTT. J is TRBJ2-2 and V is TRBV4-3, with D possibly TRBD2 on 5 matching bases. Between the trimmed V and J ends, which lost 0 bases and 1 base, there was a span of 9 bases. The CDR3 consists of 16 residues. Germline CDR1 and CDR2: LGHNA and YSLEER.

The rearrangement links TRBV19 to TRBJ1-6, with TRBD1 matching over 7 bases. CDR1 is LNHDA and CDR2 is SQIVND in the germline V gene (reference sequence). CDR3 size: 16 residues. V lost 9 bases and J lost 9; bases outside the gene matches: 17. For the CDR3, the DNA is TGTGCCAGCACCACATACGAGACAGGGTGGAGTTCACCCCTCCACTTT. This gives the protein CASTTYETGWSSPLHF.

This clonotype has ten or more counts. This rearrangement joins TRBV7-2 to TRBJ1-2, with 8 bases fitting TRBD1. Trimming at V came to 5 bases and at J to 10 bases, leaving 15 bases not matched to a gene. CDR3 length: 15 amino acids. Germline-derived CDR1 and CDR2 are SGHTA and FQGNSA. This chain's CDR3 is CASSQRQGWIKDYTF. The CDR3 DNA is TGTGCCAGCAGCCAGCGACAGGGGTGGATCAAAGACTACACCTTC.

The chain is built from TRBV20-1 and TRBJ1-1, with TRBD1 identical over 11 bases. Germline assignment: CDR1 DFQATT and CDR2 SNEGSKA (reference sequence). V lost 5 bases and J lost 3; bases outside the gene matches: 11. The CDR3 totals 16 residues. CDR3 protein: CSAATMDRGLYTEAFF. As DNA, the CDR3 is TGCAGTGCTGCTACTATGGACAGGGGGCTATACACTGAAGCTTTCTTT.

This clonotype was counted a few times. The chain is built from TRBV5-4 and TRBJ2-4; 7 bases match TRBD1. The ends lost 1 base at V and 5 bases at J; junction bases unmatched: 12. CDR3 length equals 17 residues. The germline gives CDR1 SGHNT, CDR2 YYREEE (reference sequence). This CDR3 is CASSLYRGLPQENIQYF. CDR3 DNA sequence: TGTGCCAGCAGCTTGTACAGGGGCCTGCCCCAAGAAAACATTCAGTACTTC.